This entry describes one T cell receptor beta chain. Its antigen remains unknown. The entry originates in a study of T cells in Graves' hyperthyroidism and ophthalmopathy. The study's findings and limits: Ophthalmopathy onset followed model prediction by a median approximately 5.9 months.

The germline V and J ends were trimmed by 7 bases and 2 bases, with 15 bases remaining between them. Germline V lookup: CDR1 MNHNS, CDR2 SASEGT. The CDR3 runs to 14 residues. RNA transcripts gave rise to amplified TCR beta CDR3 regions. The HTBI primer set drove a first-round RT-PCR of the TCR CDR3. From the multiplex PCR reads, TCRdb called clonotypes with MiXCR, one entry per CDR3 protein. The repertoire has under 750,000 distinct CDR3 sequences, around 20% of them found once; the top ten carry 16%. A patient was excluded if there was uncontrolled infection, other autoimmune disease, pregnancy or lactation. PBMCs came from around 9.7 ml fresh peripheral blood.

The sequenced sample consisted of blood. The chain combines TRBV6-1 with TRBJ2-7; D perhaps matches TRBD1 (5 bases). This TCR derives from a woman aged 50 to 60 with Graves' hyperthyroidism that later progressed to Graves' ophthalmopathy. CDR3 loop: CASIQFMGPYEQYF. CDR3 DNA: TGTGCCAGCATCCAATTCATGGGGCCCTACGAGCAGTACTTC.